This T cell receptor (beta chain) was obtained from a study of Ad26.COV2.S vaccination and SARS-CoV-2 variants. Trimming removed 6 bases from V and 10 bases from J, with 16 bases in between. Per germline, CDR1 MNHEY and CDR2 SVGAGI. The CDR3 loop spans 13 amino acids. General observations from the study: Marked by substantial breadth, spike-specific CD8+ and CD4+ T cell responses were reportedly seen after vaccination.

In regard to this clone: Its antigen is still unknown.

TCRdb's table, derived via immunoSEQ multiplex PCR, lists solely in-frame clones and lacks some. The sample includes around 86,000 clones, roughly 85% seen only once; the top ten take about 15%. This receptor was identified in a human donor who had recovered from COVID-19. Sequences were derived from peripheral blood, sampled after recovery from COVID-19. The chain is built from TRBV6-5 and TRBJ2-1; no clear D gene. The CDR3 sequence is CASSPTPQREQFF. The CDR3 region has the DNA TGTGCCAGCAGCCCAACCCCCCAGAGGGAGCAGTTCTTC.